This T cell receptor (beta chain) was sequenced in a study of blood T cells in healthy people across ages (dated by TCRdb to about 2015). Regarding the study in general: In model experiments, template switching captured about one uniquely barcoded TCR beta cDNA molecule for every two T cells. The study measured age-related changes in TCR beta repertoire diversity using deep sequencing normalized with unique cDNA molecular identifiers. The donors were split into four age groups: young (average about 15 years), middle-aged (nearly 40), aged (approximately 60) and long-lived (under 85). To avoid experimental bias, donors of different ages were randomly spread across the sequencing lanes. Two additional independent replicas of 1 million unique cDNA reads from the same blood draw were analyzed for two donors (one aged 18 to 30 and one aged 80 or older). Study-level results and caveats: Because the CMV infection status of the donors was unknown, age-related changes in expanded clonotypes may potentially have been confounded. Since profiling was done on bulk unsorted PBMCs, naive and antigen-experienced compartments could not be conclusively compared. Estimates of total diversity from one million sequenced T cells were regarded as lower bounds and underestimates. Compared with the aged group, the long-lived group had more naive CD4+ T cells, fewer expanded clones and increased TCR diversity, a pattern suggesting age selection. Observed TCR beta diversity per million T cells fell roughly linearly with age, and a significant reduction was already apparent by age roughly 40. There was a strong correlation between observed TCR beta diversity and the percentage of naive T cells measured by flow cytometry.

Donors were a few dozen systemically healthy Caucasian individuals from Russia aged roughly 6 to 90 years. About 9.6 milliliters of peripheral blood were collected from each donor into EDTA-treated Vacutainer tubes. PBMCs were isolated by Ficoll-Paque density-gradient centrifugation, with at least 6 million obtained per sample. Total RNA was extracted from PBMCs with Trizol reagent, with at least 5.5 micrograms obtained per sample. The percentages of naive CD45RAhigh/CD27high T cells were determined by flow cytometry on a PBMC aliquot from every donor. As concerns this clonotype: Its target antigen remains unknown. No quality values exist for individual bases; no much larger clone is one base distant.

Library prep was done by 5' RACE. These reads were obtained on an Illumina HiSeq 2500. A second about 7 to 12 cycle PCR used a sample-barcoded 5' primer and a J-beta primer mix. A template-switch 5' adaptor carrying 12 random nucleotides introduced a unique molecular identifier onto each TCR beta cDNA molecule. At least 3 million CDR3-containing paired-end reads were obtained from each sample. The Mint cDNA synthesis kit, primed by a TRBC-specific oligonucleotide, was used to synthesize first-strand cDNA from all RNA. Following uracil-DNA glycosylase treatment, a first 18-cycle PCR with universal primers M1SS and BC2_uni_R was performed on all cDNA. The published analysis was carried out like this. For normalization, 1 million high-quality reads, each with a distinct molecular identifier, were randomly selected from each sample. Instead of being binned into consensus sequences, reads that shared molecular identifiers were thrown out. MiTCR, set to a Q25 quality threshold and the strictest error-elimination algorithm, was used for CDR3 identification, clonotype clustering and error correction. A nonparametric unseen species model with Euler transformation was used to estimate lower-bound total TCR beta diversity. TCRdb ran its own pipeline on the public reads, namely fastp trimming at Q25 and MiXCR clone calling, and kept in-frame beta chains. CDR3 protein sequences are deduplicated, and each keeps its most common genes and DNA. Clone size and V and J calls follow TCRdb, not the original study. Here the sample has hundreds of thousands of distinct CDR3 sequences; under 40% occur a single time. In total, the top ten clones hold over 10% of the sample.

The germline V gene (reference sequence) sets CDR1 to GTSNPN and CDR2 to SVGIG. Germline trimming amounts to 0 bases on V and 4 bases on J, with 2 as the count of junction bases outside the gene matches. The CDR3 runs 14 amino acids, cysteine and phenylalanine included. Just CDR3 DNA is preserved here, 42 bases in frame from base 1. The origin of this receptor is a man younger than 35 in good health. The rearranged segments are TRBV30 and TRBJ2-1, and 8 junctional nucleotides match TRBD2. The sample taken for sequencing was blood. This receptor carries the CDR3 CAWSVGGAYNEQFF. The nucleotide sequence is TGTGCCTGGAGTGTCGGGGGGGCTTACAATGAGCAGTTCTTC.